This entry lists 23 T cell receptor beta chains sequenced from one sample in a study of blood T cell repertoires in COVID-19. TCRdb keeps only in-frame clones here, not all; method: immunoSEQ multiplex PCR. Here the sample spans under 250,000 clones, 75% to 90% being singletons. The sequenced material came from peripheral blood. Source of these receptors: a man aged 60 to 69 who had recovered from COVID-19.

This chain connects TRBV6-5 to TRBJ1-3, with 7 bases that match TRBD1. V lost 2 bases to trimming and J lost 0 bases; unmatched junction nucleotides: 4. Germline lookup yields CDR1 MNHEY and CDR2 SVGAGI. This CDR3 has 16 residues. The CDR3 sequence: CASSYRQGHSGNTIYF. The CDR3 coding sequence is TGTGCCAGCAGTTACAGACAGGGTCACTCTGGAAACACCATATATTTT.

CDR3 loop: CASSIEGFSGGNEQFF. The CDR3 DNA follows: TGCGCCAGCAGCATAGAGGGGTTTAGCGGGGGTAATGAGCAGTTCTTC. This chain uses TRBV5-1 with TRBJ2-1; TRBD2 matches 9 bases. V shed 4 bases and J 7 bases; nucleotides not matched to a gene: 12. Germline CDR1 SGHRS, CDR2 YFSETQ. This CDR3 contains 16 residues.

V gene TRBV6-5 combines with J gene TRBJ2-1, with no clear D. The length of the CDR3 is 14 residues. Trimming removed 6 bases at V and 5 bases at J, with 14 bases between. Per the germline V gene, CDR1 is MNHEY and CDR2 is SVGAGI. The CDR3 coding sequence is TGTGCCAGCAGACCTCACGCTCCAGACAATGAGCAGTTCTTC. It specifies CASRPHAPDNEQFF.

The CDR3 loop is CASSLGRVESPLHF. The DNA of the CDR3 is TGTGCCAGCAGTTTAGGCAGGGTCGAATCACCCCTCCACTTT. The chain joins TRBV28 to TRBJ1-6, with D possibly being TRBD1 (5 bases). The CDR3 has 14 residues. Germline V gives CDR1 MDHEN, CDR2 SYDVKM. V shed 2 bases and J shed 10 bases, with 12 bases lying between them.

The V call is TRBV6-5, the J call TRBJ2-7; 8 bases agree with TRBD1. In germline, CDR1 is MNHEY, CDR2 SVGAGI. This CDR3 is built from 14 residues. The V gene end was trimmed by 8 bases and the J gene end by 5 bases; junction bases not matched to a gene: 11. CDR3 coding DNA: TGTGCCAGCGGATCACCGGGACAGGCTAACGAGCAGTACTTC. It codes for CASGSPGQANEQYF.

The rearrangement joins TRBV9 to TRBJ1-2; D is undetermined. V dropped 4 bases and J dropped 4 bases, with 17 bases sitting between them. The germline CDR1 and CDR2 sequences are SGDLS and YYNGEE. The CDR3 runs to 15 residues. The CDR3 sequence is CASSPGLGLGYGYTF. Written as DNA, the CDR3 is TGTGCCAGCAGCCCCGGACTAGGGTTGGGCTATGGCTACACCTTC. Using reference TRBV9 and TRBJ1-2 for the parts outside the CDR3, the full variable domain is DSGVTQTPKHLITATGQRVTLRCSPRSGDLSVYWYQQSLDQGLQFLIQYYNGEERAKGNILERFSAQQFPDLHSELNLSSLELGDSALYFCASSPGLGLGYGYTFGSGTRLTVV.

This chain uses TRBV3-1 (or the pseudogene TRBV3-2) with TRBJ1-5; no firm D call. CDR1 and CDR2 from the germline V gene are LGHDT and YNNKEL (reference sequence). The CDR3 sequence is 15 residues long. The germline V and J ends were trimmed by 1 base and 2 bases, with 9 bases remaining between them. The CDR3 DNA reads TGTGCCAGCAGCCAAGGGTCCTCGGGCAATCAGCCCCAGCATTTT. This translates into CASSQGSSGNQPQHF.

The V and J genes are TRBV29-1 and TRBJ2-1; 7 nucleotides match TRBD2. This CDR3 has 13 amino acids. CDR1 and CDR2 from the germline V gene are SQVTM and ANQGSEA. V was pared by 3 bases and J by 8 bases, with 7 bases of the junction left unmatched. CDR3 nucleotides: TGCAGCGTTGATCGTCCGGGGAGGGATGAGCAGTTCTTC. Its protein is CSVDRPGRDEQFF.

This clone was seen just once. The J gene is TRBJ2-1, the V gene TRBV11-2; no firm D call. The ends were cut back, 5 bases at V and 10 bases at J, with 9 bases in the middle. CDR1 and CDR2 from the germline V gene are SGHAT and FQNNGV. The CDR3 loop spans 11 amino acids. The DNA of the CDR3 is TGTGCCAGCAGCGCTTACCTAGAGCAGTTCTTC. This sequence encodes CASSAYLEQFF.

The CDR3 here is CASSSETGAGKTQYF. The CDR3 coding sequence is TGTGCCAGCAGCTCAGAGACAGGGGCTGGAAAGACCCAGTACTTC. The rearrangement uses TRBV7-3 and TRBJ2-5; the match to TRBD1 covers 8 bases. Germline V CDR1 and CDR2: SGHTA, FQGTGA. The J segment lost 6 bases and the V segment lost 4 bases, leaving 10 bases of the junction unmatched. The CDR3 extends over 15 amino acids.

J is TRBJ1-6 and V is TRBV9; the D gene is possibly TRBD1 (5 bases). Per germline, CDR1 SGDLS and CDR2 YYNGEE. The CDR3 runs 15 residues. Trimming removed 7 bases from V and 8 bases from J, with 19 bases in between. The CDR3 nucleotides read TGTGCCAGCGGAGGGGCCAGACAACTTGATTCACCCCTCCACTTT. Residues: CASGGARQLDSPLHF. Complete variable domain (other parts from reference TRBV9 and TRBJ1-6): DSGVTQTPKHLITATGQRVTLRCSPRSGDLSVYWYQQSLDQGLQFLIQYYNGEERAKGNILERFSAQQFPDLHSELNLSSLELGDSALYFCASGGARQLDSPLHFGNGTRLTVT.

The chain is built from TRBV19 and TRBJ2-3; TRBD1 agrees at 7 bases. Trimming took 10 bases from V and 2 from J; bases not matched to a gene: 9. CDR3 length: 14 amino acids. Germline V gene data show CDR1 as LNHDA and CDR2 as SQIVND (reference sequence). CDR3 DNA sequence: TGTGCCACCACGACAGGGCCTTTCACAGATACGCAGTATTTT. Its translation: CATTTGPFTDTQYF.

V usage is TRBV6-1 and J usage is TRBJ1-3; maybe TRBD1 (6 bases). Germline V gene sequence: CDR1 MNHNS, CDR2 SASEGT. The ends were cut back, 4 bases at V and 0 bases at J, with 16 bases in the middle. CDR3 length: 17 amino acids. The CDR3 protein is CASSASGTFPSGNTIYF. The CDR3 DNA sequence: TGTGCCAGCAGTGCAAGCGGGACATTCCCCTCTGGAAACACCATATATTTT.

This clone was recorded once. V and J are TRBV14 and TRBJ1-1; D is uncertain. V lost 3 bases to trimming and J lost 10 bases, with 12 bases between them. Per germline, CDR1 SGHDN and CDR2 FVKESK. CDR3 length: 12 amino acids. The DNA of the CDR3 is TGTGCCAGCAGCCATGCACATGGTCCAGCTTTCTTT. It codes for CASSHAHGPAFF.

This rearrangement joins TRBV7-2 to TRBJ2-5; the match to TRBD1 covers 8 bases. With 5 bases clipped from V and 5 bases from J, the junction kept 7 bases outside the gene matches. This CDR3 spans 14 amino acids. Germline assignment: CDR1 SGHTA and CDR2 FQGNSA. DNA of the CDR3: TGTGCCAGCAGCCCGACAGGGGTCGGTGAGACCCAGTACTTC. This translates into CASSPTGVGETQYF.

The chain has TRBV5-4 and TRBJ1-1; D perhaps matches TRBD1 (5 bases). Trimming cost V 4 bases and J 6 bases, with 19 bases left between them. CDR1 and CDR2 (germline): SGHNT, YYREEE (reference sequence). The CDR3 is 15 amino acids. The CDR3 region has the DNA TGTGCCAGCAGCCTGGGGGGACTACCGACCTCTGAAGCTTTCTTT. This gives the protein CASSLGGLPTSEAFF.

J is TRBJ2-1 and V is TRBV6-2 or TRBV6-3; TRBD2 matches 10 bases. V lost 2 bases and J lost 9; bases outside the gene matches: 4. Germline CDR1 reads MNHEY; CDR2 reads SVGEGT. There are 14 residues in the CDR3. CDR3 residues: CASSYISGRVEQFF. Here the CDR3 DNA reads TGTGCCAGCAGTTACATAAGCGGGAGGGTTGAGCAGTTCTTC.

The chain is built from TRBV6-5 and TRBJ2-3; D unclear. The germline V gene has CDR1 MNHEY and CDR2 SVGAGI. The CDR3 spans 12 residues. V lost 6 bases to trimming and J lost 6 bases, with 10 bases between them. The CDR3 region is CASRETIDTQYF. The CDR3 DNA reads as TGTGCCAGCAGGGAGACGATTGATACGCAGTATTTT.

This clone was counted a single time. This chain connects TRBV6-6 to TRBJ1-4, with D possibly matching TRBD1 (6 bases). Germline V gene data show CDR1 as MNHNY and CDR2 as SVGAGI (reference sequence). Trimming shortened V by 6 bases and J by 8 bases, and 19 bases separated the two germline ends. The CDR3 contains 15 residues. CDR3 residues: CASRLMQGSQEKLFF. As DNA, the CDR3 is TGTGCCAGCAGGCTAATGCAGGGGTCTCAGGAAAAACTGTTTTTT.

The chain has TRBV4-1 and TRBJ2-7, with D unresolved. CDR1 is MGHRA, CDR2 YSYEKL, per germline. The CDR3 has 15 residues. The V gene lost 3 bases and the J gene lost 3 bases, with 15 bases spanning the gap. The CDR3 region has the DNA TGCGCCAGCAGCCAGGTAGACTTAGGAGACTACGAGCAGTACTTC. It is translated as CASSQVDLGDYEQYF.

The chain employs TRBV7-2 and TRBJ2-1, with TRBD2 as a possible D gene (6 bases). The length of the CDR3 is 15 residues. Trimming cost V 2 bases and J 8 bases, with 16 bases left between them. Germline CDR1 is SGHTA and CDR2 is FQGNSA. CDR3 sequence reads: CASSLSGAEGYEQFF. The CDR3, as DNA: TGTGCCAGCAGCTTATCAGGAGCGGAGGGGTATGAGCAGTTCTTC.

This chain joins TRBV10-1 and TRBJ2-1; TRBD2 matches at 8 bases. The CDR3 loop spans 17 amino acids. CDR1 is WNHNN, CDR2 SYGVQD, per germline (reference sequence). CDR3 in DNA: TGCGGCCAGCATCCCCCCACCCAAAGCGGGAGAGGGAATGAGCAGTTCTTC. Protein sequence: CGQHPPTQSGRGNEQFF.

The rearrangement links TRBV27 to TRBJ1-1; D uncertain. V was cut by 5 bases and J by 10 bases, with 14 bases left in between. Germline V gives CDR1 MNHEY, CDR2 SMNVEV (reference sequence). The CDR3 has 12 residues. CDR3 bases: TGTGCCAGCAGTCCCGAGGGCGGGCGAGCTTTCTTT. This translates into CASSPEGGRAFF.